These 29 T cell receptor beta chains share one sample of origin, sequenced in a study of T cells in Graves' hyperthyroidism and ophthalmopathy. Researchers amplified the TCR beta CDR3 regions from RNA transcripts. The TCR CDR3 first-round RT-PCR relied on the HTBI primer set. TCRdb processed the multiplex PCR reads anew with MiXCR; each CDR3 protein has one entry. The repertoire holds 500,000 to 550,000 distinct CDR3 sequences, just under 20% seen once, with roughly 47% in the top ten. Sequencing input: blood. These receptors came from a man aged 35 to 55 with Graves' ophthalmopathy.

This clonotype was counted only a few times. This chain joins TRBV20-1 and TRBJ2-1; 11 bases fit TRBD2. CDR1 DFQATT and CDR2 SNEGSKA come from the germline V gene (reference sequence). This CDR3 has 15 amino acids. V lost 0 bases to trimming and J lost 6 bases; unmatched junction nucleotides: 4. As DNA, the CDR3 is TGCAGTGCTAGAGAGCTGGGACTAGCGGCCAATGAGCAGTTCTTC. This translates into CSARELGLAANEQFF.

The genes are TRBV20-1 and TRBJ2-7; 7 bases align to TRBD1. CDR1 and CDR2 from the germline V gene are DFQATT and SNEGSKA (reference sequence). Losses at the gene ends were 6 bases for V and 1 base for J; bases not matched to a gene: 9. The CDR3 has 14 amino acids. CDR3 region: CSAARSGGSYEQYF. CDR3 nucleotide sequence: TGCAGTGCCGCACGCTCAGGGGGTTCCTACGAGCAGTACTTC.

The sample holds a few counts of this clonotype. The chain combines TRBV9 with TRBJ2-1; the match to TRBD2 covers 14 bases. The CDR3 has 20 amino acids. CDR1 is SGDLS, CDR2 YYNGEE, per germline. V dropped 4 bases and J dropped 2; count of bases not matched to a gene: 14. The CDR3 DNA reads TGTGCCAGCAGCCCCCGCCAGCTGGGACTAGCGGGGGCCCCCTACAATGAGCAGTTCTTC. This translates into CASSPRQLGLAGAPYNEQFF.

This clonotype was counted a few times. The rearrangement uses TRBV6-1 and TRBJ1-1; tentatively, D is TRBD1 (5 bases). V was clipped by 6 bases and J by 5 bases, with 13 bases between them. CDR3 length: 13 amino acids. CDR1 and CDR2 (germline): MNHNS, SASEGT. The CDR3 sequence: CASRSGTATEAFF. CDR3 coding DNA: TGTGCCAGCAGATCCGGGACGGCAACTGAAGCTTTCTTT.

The chain carries TRBV7-9 and TRBJ2-7, with D uncertain. Germline-derived CDR1 and CDR2 are SEHNR and FQNEAQ (reference sequence). This CDR3 comprises 12 residues. V lost 2 bases and J 5 bases, leaving 7 bases between the germline ends. CDR3 protein: CASSLRVHEQYF. The CDR3 coding sequence is TGTGCCAGCAGCTTACGTGTCCACGAGCAGTACTTC.

The chain is built from TRBV6-1 and TRBJ2-1; the match to TRBD2 covers 8 bases. V was clipped by 5 bases and J by 3 bases; unmatched bases: 9. The CDR3 length is 16 residues. Germline V gene data show CDR1 as MNHNS and CDR2 as SASEGT. The CDR3 here is CASSPFLAGFYNEQFF. The CDR3 DNA reads TGTGCCAGCAGTCCCTTTCTAGCGGGCTTCTACAATGAGCAGTTCTTC.

This clonotype was detected ten times or more. The chain recombines TRBV7-2 with TRBJ2-1; the match to TRBD2 covers 11 bases. CDR1 and CDR2 (germline): SGHTA, FQGNSA. This CDR3 contains 16 residues. The J segment lost 5 bases and the V segment lost 5 bases, leaving 8 bases of the junction unmatched. CDR3 in amino acids: CASSRLLAGGHNEQFF. DNA of the CDR3: TGTGCCAGCAGCCGCCTTCTAGCGGGGGGACACAATGAGCAGTTCTTC.

In this sample, this clonotype turned up a few times. The junction and the germline gene differ at one end; a read error may be behind it. V gene TRBV5-1 combines with J gene TRBJ2-1, with a tentative D call TRBD1 (5 bases). The V gene's germline CDR1 is SGHRS and CDR2 YFSETQ. This CDR3 spans 17 amino acids. CDR3: CASTKPSGRGGIYEQFF. CDR3 bases: TGCGCCAGCACCAAACCCTCCGGAAGGGGCGGAATCTATGAACAGTTCTTC.

Many counts were recorded for this clonotype. The rearrangement uses TRBV5-1 and TRBJ2-5; D ambiguous. V was pared by 0 bases and J by 2 bases, with 11 bases between. The germline CDR1 and CDR2 sequences are SGHRS and YFSETQ. There are 15 residues in the CDR3. The CDR3 region is CASSLGVSPQETQYF. The CDR3 bases are TGCGCCAGCAGCTTGGGCGTTTCCCCTCAAGAGACCCAGTACTTC.

On this clonotype itself: Because the CDR3 is missing its conserved closing phenylalanine or tryptophan, this is likely a read error. The chain recombines TRBV20-1 with TRBJ2-5; no firm D call. V dropped 6 bases and J dropped 4 bases, with 9 bases sitting between them. This CDR3 is built from 11 residues. Germline loops: CDR1 DFQATT, CDR2 SNEGSKA (reference sequence). The CDR3 nucleotides are TGCAGTGCCGAGTGGGGAGAGACCCAGTACCTC. This translates into CSAEWGETQYL.

In DNA form, the CDR3 reads TGTGCCAGCAGCTTGGCAGCGGCTAGCGGGAGGGACGAGCAGTACTTC. Translated: CASSLAAASGRDEQYF. This chain joins TRBV5-6 and TRBJ2-7, with 12 bases lining up with TRBD2. Germline loops: CDR1 SGHDT, CDR2 YYEEEE. This CDR3 spans 16 amino acids. J lost 5 bases, V lost 0 bases, and 6 bases had no gene match.

This clonotype was picked up many times. The chain couples TRBV5-5 to TRBJ1-2; D possibly corresponds to TRBD1 (5 bases). The CDR3 sequence is 15 residues long. V gave up 2 bases and J gave up 4 bases, with 15 bases separating them. Germline V gene sequence: CDR1 SGHKS, CDR2 YYEKEE (reference sequence). CDR3 region: CASSFRDGASYGYTF. CDR3 DNA sequence: TGTGCCAGCAGCTTCCGGGACGGTGCCTCCTATGGCTACACCTTC.

This clonotype was picked up many times. This sequence joins TRBV3-1 and TRBJ2-1; D is uncertain. Germline V lookup: CDR1 LGHDT, CDR2 YNNKEL (reference sequence). Trimming stripped 1 base from V and 7 bases from J, with 5 bases between. This CDR3 region has 12 residues. The CDR3: CASSQVWNEQFF. The CDR3 nucleotides are TGTGCCAGCAGCCAAGTATGGAATGAGCAGTTCTTC.

This clonotype was found a few times. This chain uses TRBV2 with TRBJ2-7; D is unresolved. The V end lost 8 bases, the J end lost 4 bases, and 18 bases lay between the germline ends. Looked up from germline, CDR1 is SNHLY and CDR2 is FYNNEI. There are 14 residues in the CDR3. CDR3 region: CASYKTASPYEQYF. CDR3 DNA: TGTGCCAGCTATAAAACAGCCAGCCCGTACGAGCAGTACTTC.

This clonotype was seen at least ten times. V is TRBV11-2 and J is TRBJ2-7; a possible D gene is TRBD1 (6 bases). Trimming removed 0 bases at V and 3 bases at J, with 9 bases between. CDR1 is SGHAT and CDR2 is FQNNGV in the germline V gene. CDR3 length equals 14 residues. The CDR3 nucleotides are TGTGCCAGCAGCTTAGAGGACAGACGCTACGAGCAGTACTTC. This gives the protein CASSLEDRRYEQYF.

This clonotype was counted only a few times. The V gene is TRBV18, the J gene TRBJ2-1, with 7 bases lining up with TRBD1. The germline gives CDR1 KGHSH, CDR2 LQKENI. Unmatched junction bases numbered 7, after V lost 1 base and J lost 1 base. CDR3 length: 17 residues. The CDR3 coding sequence is TGTGCCAGCTCACCACGATGGACAGGTGTATCCTACAATGAGCAGTTCTTC. Its protein product is CASSPRWTGVSYNEQFF.

The genes are TRBV20-1 and TRBJ2-7, with 11 bases identical to TRBD2. CDR3 size: 12 residues. CDR1 is DFQATT, CDR2 SNEGSKA, per germline (reference sequence). Unmatched junction bases numbered 0, after V lost 7 bases and J lost 1 base. The CDR3 DNA is TGCAGTGGGACTAGCGGGTCCTACGAGCAGTACTTC. It yields the protein CSGTSGSYEQYF.

This clonotype was counted at least ten times. The chain employs TRBV2 and TRBJ2-1; D gene ambiguous. V was trimmed by 4 bases and J by 3 bases, leaving 13 bases between them. The CDR3 has 15 amino acids. CDR1 is SNHLY and CDR2 is FYNNEI in the germline V gene. CDR3 amino acids: CASSVGPRVYNEQFF. In DNA, the CDR3 is TGTGCCAGCAGTGTAGGTCCCCGGGTCTACAATGAGCAGTTCTTC.

This clonotype was counted at least ten times. The V and J genes are TRBV2 and TRBJ2-1, with 7 bases fitting TRBD1. This CDR3 spans 17 amino acids. Germline V lookup: CDR1 SNHLY, CDR2 FYNNEI. V lost 8 bases and J lost 0; bases outside the gene matches: 13. CDR3 sequence: CASALQGRGSSYNEQFF. For the CDR3, the DNA is TGTGCCAGCGCGCTCCAGGGCAGGGGGAGCTCCTACAATGAGCAGTTCTTC.

This clonotype was picked up a small number of times. The chain couples TRBV5-1 to TRBJ2-1; 8 nucleotides agree with TRBD2. The V gene end was trimmed by 0 bases and the J gene end by 2 bases; junction bases not matched to a gene: 4. The CDR3 loop spans 16 amino acids. Germline CDR1 SGHRS, CDR2 YFSETQ. Written as DNA, the CDR3 is TGCGCCAGCAGCTTGGGCGGCGGGGGGACCTACAATGAGCAGTTCTTC. It codes for CASSLGGGGTYNEQFF.

This clonotype was picked up many times. The chain couples TRBV28 to TRBJ2-4; no clear D gene. The length of the CDR3 is 13 residues. Germline V gene data show CDR1 as MDHEN and CDR2 as SYDVKM. V was trimmed by 6 bases and J by 0 bases, leaving 6 bases between them. CDR3 residues: CASSWIAKNIQYF. The DNA for the CDR3 is TGTGCCAGCAGCTGGATAGCCAAAAACATTCAGTACTTC. Filled out from reference TRBV28 and TRBJ2-4, the complete variable domain reads DVKVTQSSRYLVKRTGEKVFLECVQDMDHENMFWYRQDPGLGLRLIYFSYDVKMKEKGDIPEGYSVSREKKERFSLILESASTNQTSMYLCASSWIAKNIQYFGAGTRLSVL.

This clonotype has only a few counts. The chain recombines TRBV3-1 with TRBJ2-5; 9 bases are a match to TRBD2. V lost 8 bases to trimming and J lost 0 bases; unmatched junction nucleotides: 4. The CDR3 runs 14 residues. Germline V CDR1 and CDR2: LGHDT, YNNKEL (reference sequence). CDR3 loop: CASGRLADQETQYF. In DNA form, the CDR3 reads TGTGCCAGCGGCAGACTAGCGGACCAAGAGACCCAGTACTTC.

In its sample, this clonotype was seen many times. This sequence joins TRBV28 and TRBJ2-7, with D hard to call. V lost 6 bases to trimming and J lost 5 bases, with 14 bases between them. This CDR3 has 13 amino acids. Per germline, CDR1 MDHEN and CDR2 SYDVKM. DNA for the CDR3: TGTGCCAGCAGGGGTTCAGTAATCAACGAGCAGTACTTC. It encodes CASRGSVINEQYF.

The V call is TRBV3-1, the J call TRBJ2-1, with TRBD2 matching over 8 bases. This CDR3 contains 16 residues. Germline values: CDR1 LGHDT, CDR2 YNNKEL (reference sequence). V lost 3 bases to trimming and J lost 2 bases; unmatched junction nucleotides: 6. The CDR3 DNA sequence: TGTGCCAGCAGCCAGGCACTAGCGGCAGCCTACAATGAGCAGTTCTTC. Amino acids: CASSQALAAAYNEQFF.

This clonotype was seen a single time. Since a much larger clone is just one base distant, this may be a read error. This chain links TRBV27 with TRBJ2-3, with 7 bases matching TRBD2. This CDR3 comprises 13 residues. Per germline, CDR1 MNHEY and CDR2 SMNVEV (reference sequence). V gave up 6 bases and J gave up 2 bases; unmatched junction bases: 2. The CDR3 region is CASRGRDTDTQYF. The CDR3 DNA is TGTGCCAGCAGAGGGAGGGACACAGATACGCAGTATTTT.

The V gene is TRBV27, the J gene TRBJ1-4; maybe TRBD1 (6 bases). The V gene's germline CDR1 is MNHEY and CDR2 SMNVEV (reference sequence). The CDR3 is 14 residues long. V was clipped by 4 bases and J by 3 bases, with 9 bases between them. The CDR3 nucleotides are TGTGCCAGCAGTTGGACAGCCGCTAATGAAAAACTGTTTTTT. It is translated as CASSWTAANEKLFF. Complete variable domain (other parts from reference TRBV27 and TRBJ1-4): EAQVTQNPRYLITVTGKKLTVTCSQNMNHEYMSWYRQDPGLGLRQIYYSMNVEVTDKGDVPEGYKVSRKEKRNFPLILESPSPNQTSLYFCASSWTAANEKLFFGSGTQLSVL.

In this sample, this clonotype turned up many times. The chain links TRBV5-1 to TRBJ2-7; TRBD1 is a possible D gene (5 bases). The CDR3 totals 14 residues. Germline CDR1 is SGHRS and CDR2 is YFSETQ. The V end was cut by 0 bases, the J end by 3 bases, with 10 bases between. Written as DNA, the CDR3 is TGCGCCAGCAGCTTGGACGGCAGGGACTACGAGCAGTACTTC. It encodes CASSLDGRDYEQYF.

This clonotype showed up many times. V gene TRBV7-3 combines with J gene TRBJ2-2; TRBD2 aligns across 13 bases. This CDR3 spans 19 amino acids. The V gene's germline CDR1 is SGHTA and CDR2 FQGTGA. V dropped 2 bases and J dropped 6; count of bases not matched to a gene: 12. The CDR3 bases are TGTGCCAGCAGCTTAGGAGTTCCCGGACTAGCGGGAGTAGCCGGGGAGCTGTTTTTT. Amino acid sequence: CASSLGVPGLAGVAGELFF.

This clonotype was recorded at least ten times. The chain is built from TRBV20-1 and TRBJ1-5; no reliable D call. V lost 6 bases and J lost 5, with 11 bases in between. Germline V lookup: CDR1 DFQATT, CDR2 SNEGSKA (reference sequence). This CDR3 spans 12 amino acids. This CDR3 reads CSAAGGYQPQHF. CDR3 DNA sequence: TGCAGTGCCGCAGGAGGGTATCAGCCCCAGCATTTT.